The clone carrying this TCR beta chain has more than one count but fewer than ten. Each CDR3 protein is one row after TCRdb ran MiXCR on the 5' RACE reads. Here the sample spans about 150,000 distinct CDR3 sequences, about 14% being singletons. There are 14 residues in the CDR3. With 4 bases removed from V and 1 base from J, the gap between germline ends came to 11 bases. The sample originates from a study of T-cell memory formation after mild COVID-19. Sequencing was carried out using PBMCs or a T cell subset sorted from them (not recorded which). The V call is TRBV12-3 or TRBV12-4, the J call TRBJ2-7; D may be TRBD2 (5 bases). The sequence was collected from an adult woman who had mild COVID-19 (a few samples of this study predate the infection). Cell type and time point are not known. The CDR3 sequence: CASSSGLQSYEQYF. DNA of the CDR3: TGTGCCAGCAGTTCTGGACTTCAGTCCTACGAGCAGTACTTC.